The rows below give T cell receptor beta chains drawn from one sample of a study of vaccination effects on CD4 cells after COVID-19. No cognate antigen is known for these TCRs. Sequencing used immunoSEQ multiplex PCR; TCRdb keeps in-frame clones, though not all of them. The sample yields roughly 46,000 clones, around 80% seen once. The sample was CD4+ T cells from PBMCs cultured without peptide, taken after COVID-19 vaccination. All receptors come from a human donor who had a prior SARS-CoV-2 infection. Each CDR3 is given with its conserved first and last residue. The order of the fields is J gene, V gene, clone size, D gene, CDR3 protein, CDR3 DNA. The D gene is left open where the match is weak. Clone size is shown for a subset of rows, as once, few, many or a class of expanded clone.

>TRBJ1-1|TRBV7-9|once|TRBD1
CASSLAGTGFRVGEAFF
TGTGCCAGCAGCTTAGCGGGGACAGGGTTTCGTGTCGGTGAAGCTTTCTTT
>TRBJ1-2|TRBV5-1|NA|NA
CASSLMTSNYGYTF
TGCGCCAGCAGCTTAATGACAAGTAACTATGGCTACACCTTC
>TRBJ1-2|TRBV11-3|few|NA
CASSLLNYGYTF
TGTGCCAGCAGCTTATTGAACTATGGCTACACCTTC
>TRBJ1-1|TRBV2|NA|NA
CASRETGMNTEAFF
TGTGCCAGCAGAGAGACAGGAATGAACACTGAAGCTTTCTTT
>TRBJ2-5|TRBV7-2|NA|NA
CASSPRGRRETQYF
TGTGCCAGCAGCCCGCGGGGGCGTCGGGAGACCCAGTACTTC
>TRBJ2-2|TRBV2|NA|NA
CASSGLTTTGELFF
TGTGCCAGCAGTGGGTTGACTACCACCGGGGAGCTGTTTTTT
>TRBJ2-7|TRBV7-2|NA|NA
CASSLVHEQYF
TGTGCCAGCAGCCTAGTCCACGAGCAGTACTTC
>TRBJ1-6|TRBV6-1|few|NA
CASSEQPGLSSSPLHF
TGTGCCAGCAGTGAACAGCCGGGGCTGTCCTCATCACCCCTCCACTTT
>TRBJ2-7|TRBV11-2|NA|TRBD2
CASSSLPGLDRSYEQYF
TGTGCCAGCAGCTCCCTACCTGGACTAGACCGATCCTACGAGCAGTACTTC
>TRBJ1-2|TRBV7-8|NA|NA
CASSLNRVMDYGYTF
TGTGCCAGCAGCTTAAACAGGGTAATGGACTATGGCTACACCTTC
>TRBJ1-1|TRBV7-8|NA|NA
CASSKDRLNTEAFF
TGTGCCAGCAGTAAAGACAGGTTGAACACTGAAGCTTTCTTT
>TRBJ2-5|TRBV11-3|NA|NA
CASSFGGETQYF
TGTGCCAGCAGCTTCGGTGGGGAGACCCAGTACTTC
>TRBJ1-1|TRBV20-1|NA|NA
CSASDRRKVQAFF
TGCAGTGCTAGTGATCGACGAAAAGTCCAGGCTTTCTTT
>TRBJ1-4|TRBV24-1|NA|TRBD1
CATSESPGQVISANEKLFF
TGTGCCACCAGTGAATCCCCGGGACAGGTAATTTCTGCTAATGAAAAACTGTTTTTT
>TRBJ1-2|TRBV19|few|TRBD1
CASSIRDRSYYGYTF
TGTGCCAGTAGTATCAGGGACAGGTCGTACTATGGCTACACCTTC
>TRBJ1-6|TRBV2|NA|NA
CASSEMGLGNSPLHF
TGTGCCAGCAGTGAAATGGGCTTGGGTAATTCACCCCTCCACTTT
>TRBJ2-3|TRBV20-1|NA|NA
CSARDRDTQYF
TGCAGTGCTAGAGATAGAGATACGCAGTATTTT
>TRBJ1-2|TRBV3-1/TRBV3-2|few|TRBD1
CASSQPGQSYYGYTF
TGTGCCAGCAGCCAACCGGGACAGTCTTACTATGGCTACACCTTC
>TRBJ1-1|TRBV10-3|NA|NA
CAISEWGQNTEAFF
TGTGCCATCAGTGAGTGGGGGCAGAACACTGAAGCTTTCTTT
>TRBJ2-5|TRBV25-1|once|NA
CASSEVNRDQETQYF
TGTGCCAGCAGTGAAGTGAACAGGGACCAAGAGACCCAGTACTTC
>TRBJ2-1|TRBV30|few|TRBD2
CAWSETNLAGFYNEQFF
TGTGCCTGGAGTGAAACGAATCTAGCGGGATTCTACAATGAGCAGTTCTTC
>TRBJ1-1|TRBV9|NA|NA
CASSVALNTEAFF
TGTGCCAGCAGCGTAGCTTTGAACACTGAAGCTTTCTTT
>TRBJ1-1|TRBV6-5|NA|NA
CASRSRDNEAFF
TGTGCCAGCAGATCCCGGGACAACGAAGCTTTCTTT
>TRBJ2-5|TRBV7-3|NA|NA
CASSPTGLQETQYF
TGTGCCAGCAGCCCCACAGGGTTACAAGAGACCCAGTACTTC
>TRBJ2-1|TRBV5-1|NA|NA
CASSPRQYNEQFF
TGCGCCAGCAGCCCCCGCCAGTACAATGAGCAGTTCTTC
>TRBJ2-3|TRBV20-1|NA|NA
CSAWATDTQYF
TGCAGTGCTTGGGCCACAGATACGCAGTATTTT
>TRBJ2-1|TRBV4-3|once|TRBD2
CASSRRTSGRYNEQFF
TGCGCCAGCAGCCGGCGGACTAGCGGGAGGTACAATGAGCAGTTCTTC
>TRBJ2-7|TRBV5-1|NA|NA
CASSLLRGAGEQYF
TGCGCCAGCAGCTTGCTGAGGGGGGCCGGCGAGCAGTACTTC
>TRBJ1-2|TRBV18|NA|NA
CASSPLSGNYGYTF
TGTGCCAGCTCACCACTATCCGGAAACTATGGCTACACCTTC
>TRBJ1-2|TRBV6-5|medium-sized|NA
CASRTAGVRGGYTF
TGTGCCAGCAGGACCGCAGGTGTTCGGGGTGGCTACACCTTC
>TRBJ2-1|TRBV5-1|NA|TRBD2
CASSGDQRSGGLHNEQFF
TGCGCCAGCAGCGGGGATCAGAGGAGCGGGGGGCTTCACAATGAGCAGTTCTTC
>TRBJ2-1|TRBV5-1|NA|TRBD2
CASRVAGGDYNEQFF
TGCGCCAGCAGGGTGGCGGGGGGGGACTACAATGAGCAGTTCTTC
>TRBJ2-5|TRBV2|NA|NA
CASSEWSGPTGRPQYF
TGTGCCAGCAGTGAGTGGTCGGGACCCACGGGTCGGCCCCAGTACTTC
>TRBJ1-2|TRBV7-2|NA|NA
CASSLGGYGYTF
TGTGCCAGCAGCTTAGGGGGTTATGGCTACACCTTC
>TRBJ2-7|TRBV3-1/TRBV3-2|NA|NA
CASSQFINSYEQYF
TGTGCCAGCAGCCAATTCATCAACTCCTACGAGCAGTACTTC
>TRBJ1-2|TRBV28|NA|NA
CASSLYQNYGYTF
TGTGCCAGCAGTTTATACCAGAACTATGGCTACACCTTC
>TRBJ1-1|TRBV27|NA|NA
CASSLPPGLGTEAFF
TGTGCCAGCAGTTTACCTCCGGGCTTGGGCACTGAAGCTTTCTTT
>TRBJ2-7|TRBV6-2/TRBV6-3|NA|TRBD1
CASSNRDRRYPASYEQYF
TGTGCCAGCAGTAACCGGGACAGGCGATACCCTGCCTCCTACGAGCAGTACTTC
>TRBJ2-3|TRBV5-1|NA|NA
CASSLPGGRGDTQYF
TGCGCCAGCAGCTTGCCGGGGGGCAGAGGTGATACGCAGTATTTT
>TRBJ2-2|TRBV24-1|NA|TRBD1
CATSEPARDRGRPGELFF
TGTGCCACCAGTGAACCCGCTCGAGACAGGGGTCGGCCCGGGGAGCTGTTTTTT
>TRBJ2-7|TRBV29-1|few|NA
CSAKDPAYEQYF
TGCAGCGCCAAGGACCCTGCATACGAGCAGTACTTC
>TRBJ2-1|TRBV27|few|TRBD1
CASSPQGQGYNEQFF
TGTGCCAGCAGTCCCCAGGGACAGGGGTACAATGAGCAGTTCTTC
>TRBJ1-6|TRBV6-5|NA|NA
CASRGLQNSPLHF
TGTGCCAGCAGAGGACTGCAAAATTCACCCCTCCACTTT
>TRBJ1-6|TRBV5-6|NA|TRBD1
CASSFGDRGYNSPLHF
TGTGCCAGCAGCTTCGGGGACAGGGGGTACAATTCACCCCTCCACTTT
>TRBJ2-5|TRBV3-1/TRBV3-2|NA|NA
CASSQDWGRSQETQYF
TGTGCCAGCAGCCAAGACTGGGGTAGAAGCCAAGAGACCCAGTACTTC
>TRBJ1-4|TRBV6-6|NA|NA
CASSWAATNEKLFF
TGTGCCAGCAGTTGGGCAGCAACTAATGAAAAACTGTTTTTT
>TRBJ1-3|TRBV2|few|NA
CASSAAWAGNTIYF
TGTGCCAGCAGTGCAGCCTGGGCCGGAAACACCATATATTTT
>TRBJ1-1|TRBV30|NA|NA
CAWSERHTEAFF
TGTGCCTGGAGTGAACGGCATACTGAAGCTTTCTTT
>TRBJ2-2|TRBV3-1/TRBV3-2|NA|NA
CASSQNTGELFF
TGTGCCAGCAGCCAAAACACCGGGGAGCTGTTTTTT